The 20 T cell receptor beta chains given below trace back to one sample, sequenced in a study of blood T cell repertoires in COVID-19. The protocol was immunoSEQ multiplex PCR, while the TCRdb copy is restricted to in-frame clones and leaves out a portion. The profile shows 100,000 or so clones, around 88% of them singletons. The sample taken for sequencing was peripheral blood. All receptors come from a man aged 60 to 75 with acute or convalescent COVID-19.

The J gene is TRBJ2-2, the V gene TRBV27, with a possible D match to TRBD1 (6 bases). Trimming removed 6 bases from V and 0 bases from J, with 8 bases in between. From germline, CDR1 is MNHEY and CDR2 SMNVEV (reference sequence). This CDR3 spans 14 amino acids. Here the CDR3 DNA reads TGTGCCAGCAGCAGGGGTGCGAACACCGGGGAGCTGTTTTTT. This codes for CASSRGANTGELFF.

V is TRBV11-2 and J is TRBJ2-3, with 7 bases fitting TRBD1. The CDR3 has 15 residues. CDR1 is SGHAT and CDR2 is FQNNGV in the germline V gene. Trimming cost V 5 bases and J 2 bases; bases outside gene matches: 7. CDR3 in amino acids: CASSPTGTATDTQYF. The CDR3 coding sequence is TGTGCCAGCAGCCCTACCGGGACAGCCACAGATACGCAGTATTTT.

The chain is built from TRBV7-2 and TRBJ1-2; D unresolved. Looked up from germline, CDR1 is SGHTA and CDR2 is FQGNSA. V lost 1 base to trimming and J lost 8 bases, with 11 bases between them. The CDR3 is 13 amino acids. DNA for the CDR3: TGTGCCAGCAGCTTAGAACAGATGTGGGGCTACACCTTC. Translation: CASSLEQMWGYTF.

The CDR3: CASSLSAGGSSYEQYF. Here the CDR3 DNA reads TGTGCCAGCAGCTTGTCAGCGGGAGGGAGCTCCTACGAGCAGTACTTC. The rearrangement links TRBV5-5 to TRBJ2-7, with 10 bases identical to TRBD2. The J segment lost 0 bases and the V segment lost 1 base, leaving 4 bases of the junction unmatched. CDR3 length: 16 amino acids. The germline gives CDR1 SGHKS, CDR2 YYEKEE (reference sequence).

The V call is TRBV5-6, the J call TRBJ1-2; D uncertain. Per the germline V gene, CDR1 is SGHDT and CDR2 is YYEEEE. The CDR3 spans 15 residues. Trimming left V 4 bases short and J 1 base short, with 14 bases between. CDR3 amino acids: CASSPPGGVNYGYTF. CDR3 nucleotide sequence: TGTGCCAGCAGCCCCCCGGGTGGAGTTAACTATGGCTACACCTTC.

The V call is TRBV7-8, the J call TRBJ1-4; 8 bases agree with TRBD1. Germline CDR1 is SGHVS and CDR2 is FQNEAQ. The CDR3 is 15 amino acids. J was trimmed by 8 bases and V by 5 bases; bases with no gene match: 10. CDR3: CASSESGRQGEKLFF. CDR3 in DNA: TGTGCCAGCAGCGAGTCGGGACGACAGGGGGAAAAACTGTTTTTT.

V and J are TRBV6-4 and TRBJ1-2; 7 bases are a match to TRBD1. The CDR3 runs 14 residues. V lost 5 bases and J lost 6; bases outside the gene matches: 9. Germline CDR1 MRHNA, CDR2 SNTAGT. The CDR3 loop is CASSPTGLGHGYTF. The CDR3 bases are TGTGCCAGCAGTCCGACAGGGTTAGGCCATGGCTACACCTTC.

This clone appeared once. This chain joins TRBV6-2 or TRBV6-3 and TRBJ2-7; TRBD1 aligns across 11 bases. The V and J ends lost 6 bases and 6 bases, in that order; junction bases with no gene match: 10. The CDR3 length is 15 residues. Looked up from germline, CDR1 is MNHEY and CDR2 is SVGEGT. The CDR3 region is CASSTGTGGGFEQYF. DNA for the CDR3: TGTGCCAGCAGCACTGGGACAGGGGGTGGTTTCGAGCAGTACTTC.

This chain uses TRBV7-8 with TRBJ1-6; 9 nucleotides align to TRBD1. The CDR3 extends over 15 amino acids. Per the germline V gene, CDR1 is SGHVS and CDR2 is FQNEAQ. Trimming took 2 bases from V and 10 from J; bases not matched to a gene: 6. CDR3 protein: CASSLRLGQGSPLHF. As DNA, the CDR3 is TGTGCCAGCAGCTTAAGGTTGGGACAGGGCTCACCCCTCCACTTT. Complete variable domain (other parts from reference TRBV7-8 and TRBJ1-6): GAGVSQSPRYKVAKRGQDVALRCDPISGHVSLFWYQQALGQGPEFLTYFQNEAQLDKSGLPSDRFFAERPEGSVSTLKIQRTQQEDSAVYLCASSLRLGQGSPLHFGNGTRLTVT.

The chain joins TRBV11-2 to TRBJ1-1; 7 nucleotides line up with TRBD1. V was pared by 1 base and J by 4 bases, with 6 bases of the junction left unmatched. CDR1 and CDR2 (germline): SGHAT, FQNNGV. The CDR3 extends over 15 amino acids. CDR3 coding DNA: TGTGCCAGCAGCTTAGTCAGGGGGTTCATCACTGAAGCTTTCTTT. Encoded protein: CASSLVRGFITEAFF.

The chain has TRBV2 and TRBJ1-5, with 7 bases lining up with TRBD1. The J segment lost 6 bases and the V segment lost 4 bases, leaving 9 bases of the junction unmatched. Germline CDR1 SNHLY, CDR2 FYNNEI. The CDR3 loop spans 15 amino acids. For the CDR3, the DNA is TGTGCCAGCAGTGGAAGGACAGGCCCAAGTCAGCCCCAGCATTTT. Protein product: CASSGRTGPSQPQHF.

The chain carries TRBV7-2 and TRBJ1-5; no clear D. Germline CDR1 and CDR2: SGHTA and FQGNSA. Trimming stripped 2 bases from V and 0 bases from J, with 8 bases between. The CDR3 is 15 amino acids. The CDR3 spells CASSLSRNSNQPQHF. The CDR3, as DNA: TGTGCCAGCAGCTTAAGCAGGAATAGCAATCAGCCCCAGCATTTT.

J is TRBJ1-2 and V is TRBV29-1, with D possibly matching TRBD1 (6 bases). Germline CDR1 is SQVTM and CDR2 is ANQGSEA. CDR3 size: 14 residues. The V and J ends lost 3 bases and 2 bases respectively, with 13 bases between them. The CDR3 coding sequence is TGCAGCGTTGATTTAAGGGGGTACAACTATGGCTACACCTTC. It yields the protein CSVDLRGYNYGYTF. Variable domain in full (rest from reference TRBV29-1 and TRBJ1-2): SAVISQKPSRDICQRGTSLTIQCQVDSQVTMMFWYRQQPGQSLTLIATANQGSEATYESGFVIDKFPISRPNLTFSTLTVSNMSPEDSSIYLCSVDLRGYNYGYTFGSGTRLTVV.

The CDR3 nucleotides are TGTGCCAGCAGCTTAACTCCCGCCGAGGTCTACGAGCAGTACTTC. This codes for CASSLTPAEVYEQYF. This chain joins TRBV7-2 and TRBJ2-7; D gene uncertain. CDR3 length equals 15 residues. CDR1 is SGHTA, CDR2 FQGNSA, per germline. Trimming cost V 2 bases and J 3 bases, with 14 bases left between them.

The chain couples TRBV11-2 to TRBJ1-1; no clear D gene. Trimming pared 5 bases from V and 8 bases from J, leaving 9 bases between. Germline V gene data show CDR1 as SGHAT and CDR2 as FQNNGV. The CDR3 covers 11 residues. This CDR3 is CASSPRHEAFF. In DNA, the CDR3 is TGTGCCAGCAGCCCGCGGCACGAAGCTTTCTTT.

In this sample, this clone turned up once. J is TRBJ2-1 and V is TRBV4-1; 7 positions match TRBD1. This CDR3 spans 13 amino acids. J lost 7 bases, V lost 6 bases, and 6 bases had no gene match. Per the germline V gene, CDR1 is MGHRA and CDR2 is YSYEKL. CDR3 region: CASRGQGENEQFF. The CDR3 DNA is TGCGCCAGCAGAGGGCAGGGGGAGAATGAGCAGTTCTTC.

The V call is TRBV5-1, the J call TRBJ1-2; 7 bases are a match to TRBD1. This CDR3 contains 13 residues. Per the germline V gene, CDR1 is SGHRS and CDR2 is YFSETQ. V dropped 4 bases and J dropped 6; count of bases not matched to a gene: 6. For the CDR3, the DNA is TGCGCCAGCAGCAACCCCACAGGGGATGGCTACACCTTC. Translated: CASSNPTGDGYTF.

The chain employs TRBV29-1 and TRBJ1-1; no clear D. There are 13 residues in the CDR3. V lost 6 bases and J lost 1, with 12 bases in between. Germline V gene data show CDR1 as SQVTM and CDR2 as ANQGSEA. The CDR3 bases are TGCAGCGTAAATCTAGCCCCGAACACTGAAGCTTTCTTT. Its translation: CSVNLAPNTEAFF.

CDR3 sequence reads: CASSRGGSNYGYTF. The CDR3 coding sequence is TGTGCCAGCAGTAGAGGGGGCAGCAACTATGGCTACACCTTC. The chain couples TRBV28 to TRBJ1-2, with 7 nucleotides matching TRBD1. The CDR3 contains 14 residues. Germline values: CDR1 MDHEN, CDR2 SYDVKM. V trimming: 5 bases; J trimming: 2 bases; junction bases outside the gene matches: 5.

The table lists this clone with a count of one. J is TRBJ2-3 and V is TRBV4-3; a possible D gene is TRBD1 (6 bases). Germline loops: CDR1 LGHNA, CDR2 YSLEER. V was shortened by 2 bases and J by 5 bases, with 17 bases between the two germline ends. This CDR3 contains 16 residues. The CDR3 here is CASSQTGPTGVDTQYF. The CDR3 coding sequence is TGCGCCAGCAGCCAAACCGGGCCGACAGGTGTAGATACGCAGTATTTT.